The next 18 T cell receptor beta chains were all read from a single sample in a study of control samples from healthy donors and cancer patients. The repertoire was sequenced with immunoSEQ multiplex PCR; TCRdb's copy has only in-frame clones and lacks some. The repertoire holds under 150,000 clones, with about 95% as singletons. Sequences were obtained from blood. The receptors stem from a man in his thirties or forties in good health.

The CDR3 nucleotides are TGTGCCAGCAGCAAAGAACGGGCTTGCAGGTTCAATCAGCCCCAGCATTTT. Its translation: CASSKERACRFNQPQHF. The chain carries TRBV21-1 and TRBJ1-5. TRBV21-1 is a pseudogene. The CDR3 contains 17 residues.

The chain joins TRBV6-6 to TRBJ1-4; 9 nucleotides match TRBD1. From germline, CDR1 is MNHNY and CDR2 SVGAGI (reference sequence). This CDR3 is 15 amino acids long. J was trimmed by 5 bases and V by 6 bases; bases with no gene match: 7. The CDR3 region has the DNA TGTGCCAGCAGGAGTTCAGGGACAGGGAATGAAAAACTGTTTTTT. Translating gives CASRSSGTGNEKLFF.

The J gene is TRBJ1-4, the V gene TRBV4-3, with D unclear. V was pared by 6 bases and J by 0 bases, with 11 bases between. Germline V lookup: CDR1 LGHNA, CDR2 YSLEER. This CDR3 has 15 amino acids. In DNA, the CDR3 is TGCGCCAGCAGTCCTGCGCGGGCAACTAATGAAAAACTGTTTTTT. Amino acid sequence: CASSPARATNEKLFF.

The chain couples TRBV7-3 to TRBJ2-2; either TRBD1 or TRBD2 may fit D (5 bases each). The V end was cut by 5 bases, the J end by 8 bases, with 9 bases between. Germline V CDR1 and CDR2: SGHTA, FQGTGA. The CDR3 loop spans 12 amino acids. The CDR3, as DNA: TGTGCCAGCAGCCTCGGGGCGGGGGAGCTGTTTTTT. Its protein is CASSLGAGELFF.

This sequence joins TRBV7-2 and TRBJ1-1; D gene unclear. V was clipped by 4 bases and J by 0 bases, with 15 bases between them. Germline V lookup: CDR1 SGHTA, CDR2 FQGNSA. The CDR3 is made up of 16 amino acids. The CDR3 region has the DNA TGTGCCAGCAGCTGGCCCGACGGAAGCATGAACACTGAAGCTTTCTTT. Translation: CASSWPDGSMNTEAFF.

In the case of this clone: Other nucleotide sequences from this sample produce the same CDR3. This rearrangement joins TRBV19 to TRBJ2-1; 7 nucleotides agree with TRBD2. CDR1 and CDR2 from the germline V gene are LNHDA and SQIVND (reference sequence). The CDR3 consists of 15 residues. After removal of 1 base from V and 2 bases from J, the junction contained 2 bases not matched to a gene. The DNA for the CDR3 is TGTGCCAGTAGTATAGTTGCGGGGGCCTACAATGAGCAGTTCTTC. Amino acids: CASSIVAGAYNEQFF.

This sequence joins TRBV2 and TRBJ2-7; D gene uncertain. V gave up 7 bases and J gave up 3 bases, with 13 bases separating them. The germline gives CDR1 SNHLY, CDR2 FYNNEI. The CDR3 length is 13 residues. The CDR3 region has the DNA TGTGCCAGCACCATTCCTTCGGGCTACGAGCAGTACTTC. This sequence encodes CASTIPSGYEQYF.

This chain connects TRBV7-8 to TRBJ1-5, with TRBD1 as a possible D gene (5 bases). Germline values: CDR1 SGHVS, CDR2 FQNEAQ. Trimming stripped 6 bases from V and 0 bases from J, with 9 bases between. CDR3 length: 14 amino acids. This chain's CDR3 is CASSKDTSNQPQHF. Written as DNA, the CDR3 is TGTGCCAGCAGTAAGGACACTAGCAATCAGCCCCAGCATTTT. Using reference TRBV7-8 and TRBJ1-5 for the parts outside the CDR3, the full variable domain is GAGVSQSPRYKVAKRGQDVALRCDPISGHVSLFWYQQALGQGPEFLTYFQNEAQLDKSGLPSDRFFAERPEGSVSTLKIQRTQQEDSAVYLCASSKDTSNQPQHFGDGTRLSIL.

The CDR3, as DNA: TGTGCCAGCAGCTTAGCCCCGGGGGTCACTGAAGCTTTCTTT. It codes for CASSLAPGVTEAFF. This sequence joins TRBV7-8 and TRBJ1-1; weak D call: TRBD1 (5 bases). Germline lookup yields CDR1 SGHVS and CDR2 FQNEAQ. The length of the CDR3 is 14 residues. V gave up 0 bases and J gave up 4 bases, with 9 bases separating them.

This chain joins TRBV10-2 and TRBJ1-2; a possible D gene is TRBD1 (5 bases). V shed 5 bases and J shed 3 bases, with 19 bases lying between them. The germline CDR1 and CDR2 sequences are WSHSY and SAAADI. The length of the CDR3 is 16 residues. The CDR3 nucleotides read TGCGCCAGCAGTCGTAATAGGTCAGGGCGCGACTATGGCTACACCTTC. As protein: CASSRNRSGRDYGYTF.

The rearrangement joins TRBV6-1 to TRBJ1-5; no reliable D call. The ends were cut back, 3 bases at V and 0 bases at J, with 3 bases in the middle. The germline V gene encodes CDR1 MNHNS and CDR2 SASEGT. CDR3 size: 13 residues. Written as DNA, the CDR3 is TGTGCCAGCAGTGAGGGTAGCAATCAGCCCCAGCATTTT. Protein sequence: CASSEGSNQPQHF.

The chain uses TRBV9 and TRBJ2-7; a possible D gene is TRBD2 (6 bases). There are 15 residues in the CDR3. Germline CDR1 is SGDLS and CDR2 is YYNGEE. Trimming pared 0 bases from V and 5 bases from J, leaving 15 bases between. The CDR3 protein is CASSVGSAGRNEQYF. The CDR3 nucleotides read TGTGCCAGCAGCGTAGGATCGGCGGGGCGGAACGAGCAGTACTTC.

This chain links TRBV2 with TRBJ2-7, with TRBD1 matching over 8 bases. Germline V gene data show CDR1 as SNHLY and CDR2 as FYNNEI. This CDR3 is 15 amino acids long. The trim removed 6 bases at V and 2 bases at J, leaving 9 bases unmatched. The CDR3 DNA reads TGTGCCAGCAGCGAGGGGCGACAGGGGACCTACGAGCAGTACTTC. Amino acid sequence: CASSEGRQGTYEQYF. The entire variable domain, with the rest obtained from reference TRBV2 and TRBJ2-7, is as follows: EPEVTQTPSHQVTQMGQEVILRCVPISNHLYFYWYRQILGQKVEFLVSFYNNEISEKSEIFDDQFSVERPDGSNFTLKIRSTKLEDSAMYFCASSEGRQGTYEQYFGPGTRLTVT.

CDR3 nucleotides: TGTGCCAGCAGCCCTCTTCTAGGCAATGAGCAGTTCTTC. The encoded protein is CASSPLLGNEQFF. This chain joins TRBV5-5 and TRBJ2-1; D unresolved. The CDR3 consists of 13 residues. The V gene lost 4 bases and the J gene lost 6 bases, with 11 bases spanning the gap. Germline lookup yields CDR1 SGHKS and CDR2 YYEKEE (reference sequence).

The genes are TRBV6-5 and TRBJ2-1, with 9 bases aligning to TRBD1. The CDR3 is 15 residues long. V was pared by 0 bases and J by 6 bases, with 3 bases of the junction left unmatched. Germline-derived CDR1 and CDR2 are MNHEY and SVGAGI. CDR3 coding DNA: TGTGCCAGCAGTTACTCGAACAGGGGGCTCAATGAGCAGTTCTTC. Its translation: CASSYSNRGLNEQFF.

This clone was counted once. The chain employs TRBV4-1 and TRBJ2-7, with D maybe TRBD1 (5 bases). The CDR3 is 14 amino acids. Per germline, CDR1 MGHRA and CDR2 YSYEKL. V gave up 0 bases and J gave up 7 bases, with 13 bases separating them. This CDR3 reads CASSQDQGPGEQYF. As DNA, the CDR3 is TGCGCCAGCAGCCAAGATCAGGGCCCTGGGGAGCAGTACTTC.

V gene TRBV28 combines with J gene TRBJ2-5, with a tentative D call TRBD2 (6 bases). Germline CDR1 and CDR2: MDHEN and SYDVKM. CDR3 length: 14 amino acids. Trimming stripped 6 bases from V and 9 bases from J, with 20 bases between. CDR3 sequence (DNA): TGTGCCAGCAGGGCTGGGACTGCGCAGTTGGCCCAGTACTTC. Translating it yields CASRAGTAQLAQYF.

This chain uses TRBV7-2 with TRBJ1-2, with 8 nucleotides matching TRBD1. CDR1 is SGHTA, CDR2 FQGNSA, per germline. The CDR3 has 16 residues. V was pared by 4 bases and J by 4 bases, with 11 bases of the junction left unmatched. CDR3 region: CASSSFPGQGSYGYTF. CDR3 bases: TGTGCCAGCAGCTCCTTCCCCGGACAGGGCAGCTATGGCTACACCTTC.